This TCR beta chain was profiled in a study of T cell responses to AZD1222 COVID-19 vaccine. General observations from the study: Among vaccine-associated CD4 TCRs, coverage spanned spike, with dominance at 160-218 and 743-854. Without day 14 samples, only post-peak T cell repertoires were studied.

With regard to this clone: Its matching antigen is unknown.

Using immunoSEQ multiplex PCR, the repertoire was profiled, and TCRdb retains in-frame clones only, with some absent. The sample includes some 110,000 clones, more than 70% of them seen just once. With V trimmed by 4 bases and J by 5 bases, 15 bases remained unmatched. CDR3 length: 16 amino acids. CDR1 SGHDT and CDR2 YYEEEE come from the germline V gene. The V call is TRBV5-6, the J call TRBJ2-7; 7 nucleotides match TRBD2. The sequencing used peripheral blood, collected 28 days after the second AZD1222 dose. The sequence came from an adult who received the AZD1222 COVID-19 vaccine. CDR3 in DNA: TGTGCCAGCAGCCCCGGGGCGGGGGACCCTAGGCACGAGCAGTACTTC. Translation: CASSPGAGDPRHEQYF.